The clone carrying this T cell receptor (beta chain) was picked up many times. This specimen belongs to a study of T cells in Graves' hyperthyroidism and ophthalmopathy. V lost 6 bases to trimming and J lost 4 bases; unmatched junction nucleotides: 13. From germline, CDR1 is MNHEY and CDR2 SVGEGT. The CDR3 totals 17 residues. Authors of the study amplified TCR beta CDR3 regions from RNA transcripts. The TCR CDR3 was amplified in a first-round RT-PCR using the HTBI primer set. MiXCR, applied by TCRdb to the multiplex PCR reads, yields one record per CDR3 protein. Of around 420,000 distinct CDR3 sequences detected, about 15% appear once; the ten largest clones hold over 12%.

The chain recombines TRBV6-2 or TRBV6-3 with TRBJ1-5; 9 bases align to TRBD1. The sequence derives from a woman aged 18-30 years with Graves' hyperthyroidism. Sequenced input: blood. The CDR3 DNA reads as TGTGCCAGCAGGCGGACAGGGGTAAAGGAAGGGAATCAGCCCCAGCATTTT. It encodes CASRRTGVKEGNQPQHF.